This TCR beta chain was captured by sequencing in a study of cytomegalovirus exposure and HLA in healthy donors. The CDR3 is 18 amino acids. Germline V gene sequence: CDR1 SGHAT, CDR2 FQNNGV. V was trimmed by 2 bases and J by 2 bases, leaving 18 bases between them. 60 Vbeta and 13 Jbeta primers were used in PCR. The table came from immunoSEQ multiplex PCR; TCRdb's copy has only in-frame clones and leaves some out. The sample has about 100,000 clones, approximately 80% seen once. The rearrangement joins TRBV11-2 to TRBJ2-2, with D possibly TRBD1 on 6 matching bases. What was sequenced was PBMCs. The receptor comes from a woman in her sixties in good health and CMV-seronegative. The CDR3 loop reads CASSLLSPAGTNTGELFF. CDR3 DNA sequence: TGTGCCAGCAGCTTACTGAGCCCGGCAGGGACAAACACCGGGGAGCTGTTTTTT.